The next 2 T cell receptor beta chains were all read from a single sample in a study of identical twins. TCRdb analysed the 5' RACE reads with MiXCR anew, one entry per CDR3 protein. This sample has 400,000 to 550,000 distinct CDR3 sequences, with approximately 14% found just once. The same sample was also used in a study of yellow fever vaccine responses in identical twins.

The sample comprised CD4+ T cells sorted from blood. The origin of the receptors is a woman under 30 in good health.

This chain connects TRBV16 to TRBJ1-1; no clear D gene. The V end lost 0 bases, the J end lost 0 bases, and 8 bases lay between the germline ends. Germline CDR1 is KGHSY and CDR2 is FQNENV. This CDR3 is 15 amino acids long. The CDR3 bases are TGTGCCAGCAGCCAATCCGGCAACATGAACACTGAAGCTTTCTTT. Translated: CASSQSGNMNTEAFF.

This clonotype has more than one count but fewer than ten. The gene calls are TRBV29-1 and TRBJ2-2; the D gene is possibly TRBD2 (6 bases). The length of the CDR3 is 14 residues. Between the trimmed V and J ends, which lost 6 bases and 6 bases, there was a span of 17 bases. CDR1 is SQVTM and CDR2 is ANQGSEA in the germline V gene. The CDR3 bases are TGCAGCGTGGCACCTGGCGGGGTGGCCGGGGAGCTGTTTTTT. This codes for CSVAPGGVAGELFF.